Each of the 26 T cell receptor beta chains below was sequenced from the same sample in a study of blood T cell repertoires in COVID-19. Produced via immunoSEQ multiplex PCR; TCRdb's table is partial and in-frame only. The table lists 200,000 to 300,000 clones, around 87% of them singletons. Sequenced sample: peripheral blood. The receptors were sampled from a man in his fifties or sixties who had recovered from COVID-19.

The CDR3 region is CASSPRTGTGELFF. The CDR3 DNA is TGTGCCAGCTCACCGAGGACAGGGACCGGGGAGCTGTTTTTT. The V and J genes are TRBV18 and TRBJ2-2, with 8 bases lining up with TRBD1. V trimming: 3 bases; J trimming: 5 bases; junction bases outside the gene matches: 2. Germline V CDR1 and CDR2: KGHSH, LQKENI. The CDR3 runs to 14 residues.

The V gene is TRBV7-9, the J gene TRBJ1-4, with 8 bases lining up with TRBD1. V lost 5 bases to trimming and J lost 0 bases; unmatched junction nucleotides: 2. Germline CDR1 reads SEHNR; CDR2 reads FQNEAQ (reference sequence). The CDR3 has 15 residues. In DNA, the CDR3 is TGTGCCAGCAGCCCACAGGGGGCAACTAATGAAAAACTGTTTTTT. Translation gives CASSPQGATNEKLFF.

J is TRBJ2-7 and V is TRBV7-9; 9 bases align to TRBD1. CDR3 length equals 15 residues. CDR1 SEHNR and CDR2 FQNEAQ come from the germline V gene (reference sequence). V lost 6 bases and J lost 4; bases outside the gene matches: 10. CDR3 coding DNA: TGTGCCAGCAGTCTTAGGTTACAGGGGGCGTACGAGCAGTACTTC. This codes for CASSLRLQGAYEQYF.

This rearrangement joins TRBV9 to TRBJ1-5, with D unresolved. V was shortened by 0 bases and J by 4 bases, with 5 bases between the two germline ends. The CDR3 is 13 residues long. Germline values: CDR1 SGDLS, CDR2 YYNGEE. The CDR3 protein is CASSVGQNQPQHF. CDR3 in DNA: TGTGCCAGCAGCGTAGGTCAGAATCAGCCCCAGCATTTT.

This chain connects TRBV11-2 to TRBJ2-7, with 10 bases fitting TRBD2. CDR3 length: 18 amino acids. Germline V lookup: CDR1 SGHAT, CDR2 FQNNGV. The junction had 13 bases not matched to a gene; V was cut back by 1 base and J by 4 bases. The CDR3 loop reads CASSLGPGERGGRYEQYF. The DNA for the CDR3 is TGTGCCAGCAGCTTAGGACCTGGAGAGCGGGGGGGCCGGTACGAGCAGTACTTC.

The gene calls are TRBV5-5 and TRBJ1-5, with D hard to call. Trimming shortened V by 5 bases and J by 4 bases, and 10 bases separated the two germline ends. Germline V lookup: CDR1 SGHKS, CDR2 YYEKEE (reference sequence). The CDR3 length is 13 residues. The CDR3 protein is CASSVDMNQPQHF. The CDR3 DNA is TGTGCCAGCAGTGTAGACATGAATCAGCCCCAGCATTTT.

This sequence joins TRBV5-1 and TRBJ2-2, with D hard to call. The CDR3 consists of 15 residues. The germline gives CDR1 SGHRS, CDR2 YFSETQ. Trimming pared 0 bases from V and 1 base from J, leaving 7 bases between. The CDR3 sequence is CASSLVLKNTGELFF. The CDR3 DNA is TGCGCCAGCAGCTTGGTTCTTAAGAACACCGGGGAGCTGTTTTTT.

Written as DNA, the CDR3 is TGTGCCAGCAGCGACCTACAGGGATCAAGGGAAAAACTGTTTTTT. It codes for CASSDLQGSREKLFF. This chain links TRBV7-9 with TRBJ1-4; possible D gene TRBD1, 6 bases. The CDR3 runs 15 residues. Germline-derived CDR1 and CDR2 are SEHNR and FQNEAQ (reference sequence). Trimming cost V 5 bases and J 8 bases, with 18 bases left between them.

This CDR3 reads CASSRDRSSYNSPLHF. The CDR3 nucleotides read TGTGCCAGCAGCAGGGACAGGAGCTCCTATAATTCACCCCTCCACTTT. The rearrangement uses TRBV5-6 and TRBJ1-6; TRBD1 aligns across 8 bases. The CDR3 consists of 16 residues. Germline V CDR1 and CDR2: SGHDT, YYEEEE. V was pared by 4 bases and J by 0 bases, with 3 bases of the junction left unmatched. Complete variable domain (other parts from reference TRBV5-6 and TRBJ1-6): DAGVTQSPTHLIKTRGQQVTLRCSPKSGHDTVSWYQQALGQGPQFIFQYYEEEERQRGNFPDRFSGHQFPNYSSELNVNALLLGDSALYLCASSRDRSSYNSPLHFGNGTRLTVT.

This chain uses TRBV18 with TRBJ2-2; D is perhaps TRBD1 (6 bases). Germline CDR1 and CDR2: KGHSH and LQKENI. Deletions cut 4 bases from V and 1 base from J, with 16 bases between. The CDR3 covers 17 residues. Written as DNA, the CDR3 is TGTGCCAGCTCACGAACCCAGGGGCGATGGAACACCGGGGAGCTGTTTTTT. It encodes CASSRTQGRWNTGELFF.

The V and J genes are TRBV7-9 and TRBJ1-1, with D uncertain. V was cut by 2 bases and J by 10 bases, with 14 bases left in between. This CDR3 comprises 13 residues. Germline V gene data show CDR1 as SEHNR and CDR2 as FQNEAQ (reference sequence). The CDR3 coding sequence is TGTGCCAGCAGCTTAATAGGAGGGCCTGGAGCTTTCTTT. Its protein is CASSLIGGPGAFF. The variable domain in full, with the rest retrieved from reference TRBV7-9 and TRBJ1-1, is DTGVSQNPRHKITKRGQNVTFRCDPISEHNRLYWYRQTLGQGPEFLTYFQNEAQLEKSRLLSDRFSAERPKGSFSTLEIQRTEQGDSAMYLCASSLIGGPGAFFGQGTRLTVV.

The chain joins TRBV5-1 to TRBJ2-1; TRBD1 matches 7 bases. The CDR3 is made up of 15 amino acids. From germline, CDR1 is SGHRS and CDR2 YFSETQ. The V gene end was trimmed by 8 bases and the J gene end by 6 bases; junction bases not matched to a gene: 14. The CDR3 sequence is CASRISGQFSNEQFF. The CDR3 DNA reads TGCGCCAGTCGAATATCGGGACAGTTTAGCAATGAGCAGTTCTTC.

The chain employs TRBV9 and TRBJ2-1; TRBD2 aligns across 9 bases. Germline V CDR1 and CDR2: SGDLS, YYNGEE. The CDR3 totals 19 residues. J was trimmed by 3 bases and V by 3 bases; bases with no gene match: 16. The CDR3 loop reads CASSAHSTSGYQNYNEQFF. Here the CDR3 DNA reads TGTGCCAGCAGCGCGCATTCGACTAGCGGCTATCAGAACTACAATGAGCAGTTCTTC.

The chain links TRBV19 to TRBJ2-7, with D unclear. The CDR3 spans 15 residues. The germline V gene encodes CDR1 LNHDA and CDR2 SQIVND (reference sequence). V was pared by 1 base and J by 4 bases, with 14 bases between. The CDR3 spells CASSIGGGVAYEQYV. In DNA form, the CDR3 reads TGTGCCAGTAGTATAGGAGGTGGAGTCGCTTACGAGCAGTACGTC.

This clone was detected only a few times. V is TRBV19 and J is TRBJ1-5; 11 nucleotides agree with TRBD1. CDR1 and CDR2 from the germline V gene are LNHDA and SQIVND (reference sequence). The CDR3 loop spans 16 amino acids. Trimming removed 5 bases from V and 7 bases from J; junction bases left unmatched: 10. Written as DNA, the CDR3 is TGTGCCAGTAGTCCCGGGACAGGGGGTGTGAGGCAGCCCCAGCATTTT. It specifies CASSPGTGGVRQPQHF.

V and J are TRBV19 and TRBJ2-2, with a tentative D call TRBD1 (7 bases). V lost 6 bases and J lost 4, with 15 bases in between. The germline CDR1 and CDR2 sequences are LNHDA and SQIVND (reference sequence). There are 15 residues in the CDR3. DNA for the CDR3: TGTGCCAGTAGGGTACGACAGGGAGGCACCGGGGAGCTGTTTTTT. This translates into CASRVRQGGTGELFF.

The chain has TRBV3-1 (or the pseudogene TRBV3-2) and TRBJ2-4; a weak D match, TRBD1 (5 bases). V shed 3 bases and J shed 3 bases, with 12 bases lying between them. The length of the CDR3 is 15 residues. CDR1 and CDR2 from the germline V gene are LGHDT and YNNKEL (reference sequence). This CDR3 is CASSHSGIGKNIQYF. In DNA form, the CDR3 reads TGTGCCAGCAGCCATTCAGGGATAGGCAAAAACATTCAGTACTTC.

As for this clone: At the DNA level, this CDR3 is encoded by other sequences in the same sample as well. V is TRBV24-1 and J is TRBJ1-5, with TRBD1 identical over 9 bases. There are 15 residues in the CDR3. The V gene end was trimmed by 4 bases and the J gene end by 5 bases; junction bases not matched to a gene: 5. Looked up from germline, CDR1 is KGHDR and CDR2 is SFDVKD. CDR3 sequence (DNA): TGTGCCACCAGTGACCCGGGACAGGGAGATCAGCCCCAGCATTTT. The encoded protein is CATSDPGQGDQPQHF.

The V call is TRBV19, the J call TRBJ2-1; 11 nucleotides align to TRBD2. The CDR3 contains 15 residues. V lost 6 bases, J lost 3 bases, and 4 bases stayed unmatched. Germline loops: CDR1 LNHDA, CDR2 SQIVND (reference sequence). Here the CDR3 reads CASRLAGGIYNEQFF. The CDR3 nucleotides read TGTGCCAGTAGGCTAGCGGGGGGAATCTACAATGAGCAGTTCTTC.

In DNA form, the CDR3 reads TGTGCCAGCAGTGAAAGACAGGGGAGGACTGAAGCTTTCTTT. This encodes CASSERQGRTEAFF. The chain has TRBV2 and TRBJ1-1; 8 bases map to TRBD1. The CDR3 extends over 14 amino acids. J was trimmed by 5 bases and V by 2 bases; bases with no gene match: 4. Germline assignment: CDR1 SNHLY and CDR2 FYNNEI.

This rearrangement joins TRBV11-2 to TRBJ1-2; no clear D. Germline lookup yields CDR1 SGHAT and CDR2 FQNNGV. The CDR3 contains 16 residues. Trimming shortened V by 5 bases and J by 4 bases, and 20 bases separated the two germline ends. CDR3 coding DNA: TGTGCCAGCAGCAATAGTCCCGGGTTCTTTGGCTATGGCTACACCTTC. It yields the protein CASSNSPGFFGYGYTF.

The chain links TRBV7-8 to TRBJ2-7; 7 nucleotides align to TRBD2. CDR3 size: 16 residues. Germline CDR1 SGHVS, CDR2 FQNEAQ. The V and J ends lost 6 bases and 0 bases, in that order; junction bases with no gene match: 11. The CDR3 protein is CASSPPGGTNSYEQYF. CDR3 DNA: TGTGCCAGCAGTCCCCCTGGTGGGACTAACTCCTACGAGCAGTACTTC. Drawing the rest from reference TRBV7-8 and TRBJ2-7, the complete variable domain is GAGVSQSPRYKVAKRGQDVALRCDPISGHVSLFWYQQALGQGPEFLTYFQNEAQLDKSGLPSDRFFAERPEGSVSTLKIQRTQQEDSAVYLCASSPPGGTNSYEQYFGPGTRLTVT.

There are a few counts of this clone. The sample contains more than one DNA sequence encoding this CDR3. The chain has TRBV7-2 and TRBJ1-5; D perhaps matches TRBD1 (5 bases). Germline lookup yields CDR1 SGHTA and CDR2 FQGNSA. The CDR3 contains 14 residues. Trimming took 5 bases from V and 2 from J, leaving 10 bases between them. CDR3 nucleotides: TGTGCCAGCAGCCCCAGGGCCGGCAATCAGCCCCAGCATTTT. Translation: CASSPRAGNQPQHF.

The table lists this clone with a few counts. The V call is TRBV7-2, the J call TRBJ2-2; D uncertain. The CDR3 spans 15 residues. Germline loops: CDR1 SGHTA, CDR2 FQGNSA. V lost 5 bases to trimming and J lost 5 bases, with 15 bases between them. In DNA form, the CDR3 reads TGTGCCAGCAGCCCCGGTACCCCCAGGACCGGGGAGCTGTTTTTT. Protein sequence: CASSPGTPRTGELFF.

This sequence joins TRBV20-1 and TRBJ1-2; TRBD1 matches 7 bases. From germline, CDR1 is DFQATT and CDR2 SNEGSKA (reference sequence). V shed 8 bases and J 5 bases; nucleotides not matched to a gene: 5. This CDR3 region has 11 residues. Written as DNA, the CDR3 is TGCAGTTTGGACAGGATTTATGGCTACACCTTC. This codes for CSLDRIYGYTF.

This clone was seen more than once but under ten times. The rearrangement links TRBV3-1 (or the pseudogene TRBV3-2) to TRBJ1-5; D call uncertain. Deletions cut 1 base from V and 9 bases from J, with 13 bases between. Germline V gives CDR1 LGHDT, CDR2 YNNKEL (reference sequence). The CDR3 contains 14 residues. Here the CDR3 reads CASSQGLGGGPQHF. The DNA of the CDR3 is TGTGCCAGCAGCCAAGGCCTGGGCGGAGGGCCCCAGCATTTT.